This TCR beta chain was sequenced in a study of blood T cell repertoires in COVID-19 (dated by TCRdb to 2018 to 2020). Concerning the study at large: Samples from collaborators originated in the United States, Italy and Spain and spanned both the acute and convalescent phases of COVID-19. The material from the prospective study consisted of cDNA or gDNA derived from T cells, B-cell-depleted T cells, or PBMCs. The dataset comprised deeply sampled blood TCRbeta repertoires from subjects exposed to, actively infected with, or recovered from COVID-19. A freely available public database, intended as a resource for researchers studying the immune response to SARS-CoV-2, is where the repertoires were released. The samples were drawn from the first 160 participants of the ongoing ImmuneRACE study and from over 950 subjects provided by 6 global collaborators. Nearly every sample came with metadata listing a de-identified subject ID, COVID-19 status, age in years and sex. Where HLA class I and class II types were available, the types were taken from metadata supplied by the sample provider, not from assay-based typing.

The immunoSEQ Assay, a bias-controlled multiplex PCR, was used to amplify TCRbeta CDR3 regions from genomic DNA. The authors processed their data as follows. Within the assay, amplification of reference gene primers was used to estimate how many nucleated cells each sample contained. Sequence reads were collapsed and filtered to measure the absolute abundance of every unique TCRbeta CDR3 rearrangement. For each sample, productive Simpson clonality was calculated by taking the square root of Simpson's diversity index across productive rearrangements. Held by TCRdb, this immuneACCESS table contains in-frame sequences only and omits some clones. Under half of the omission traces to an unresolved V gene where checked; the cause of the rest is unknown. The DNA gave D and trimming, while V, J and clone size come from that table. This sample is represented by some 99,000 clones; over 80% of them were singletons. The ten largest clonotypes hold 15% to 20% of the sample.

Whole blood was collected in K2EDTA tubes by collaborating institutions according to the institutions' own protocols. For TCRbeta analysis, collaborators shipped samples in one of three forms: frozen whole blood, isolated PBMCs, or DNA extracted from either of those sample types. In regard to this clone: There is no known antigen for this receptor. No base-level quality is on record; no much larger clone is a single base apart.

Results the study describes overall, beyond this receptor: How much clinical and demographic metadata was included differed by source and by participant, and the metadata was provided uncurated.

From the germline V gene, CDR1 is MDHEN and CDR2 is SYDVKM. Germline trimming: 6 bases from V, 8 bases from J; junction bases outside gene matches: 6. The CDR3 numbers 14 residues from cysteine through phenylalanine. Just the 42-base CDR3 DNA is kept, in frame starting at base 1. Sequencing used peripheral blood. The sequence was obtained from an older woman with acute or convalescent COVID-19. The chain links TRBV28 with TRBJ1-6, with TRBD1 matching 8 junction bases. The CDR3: CASSPGQGYSPLHF. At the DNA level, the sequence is TGTGCCAGCAGCCCAGGACAGGGCTATTCACCCCTCCACTTT.